This record covers a single T cell receptor beta chain. What it binds is unknown. Reverse transcription of all isolated RNA meant that expressed TCRB transcripts were sequenced. Assay: immunoSEQ multiplex PCR; the TCRdb copy retains only in-frame clones and omits some. The sample has 280,000 or so clones, 15% seen once; the top ten hold roughly 0.015%. The data stem from a study of beta chain features in type 1 diabetes. Study-wide context: On cell yields, gender and age, patients and healthy donors were similar. Overall study findings and caveats: cDNA sequencing could over-represent cells with high TCR expression. Within each of all four CD4+ subsets, Type 1 diabetes patients had TCRB CDR3s that were moderately but significantly shorter. Naive, central memory and regulatory TCRB repertoires appeared more similar among patients than healthy donors.

The source material was naive CD4+ T cells from blood. The receptor was isolated from a man aged 18 to 30 with type 1 diabetes.

The CDR3 bases are TGTGCCAGCAGTGTGGGAGTCACTGAAGCTTTCTTT. Its translation is CASSVGVTEAFF. This sequence joins TRBV2 and TRBJ1-1; D gene ambiguous. Trimming cost V 4 bases and J 4 bases, with 7 bases left between them. Germline lookup yields CDR1 SNHLY and CDR2 FYNNEI. The CDR3 is 12 amino acids.